This TCR beta chain was sequenced during a study of T cell responses to AZD1222 COVID-19 vaccine (dated by TCRdb to about 2021). Study-wide context: TCR sequencing covered fewer than 250 trial participants: 200 to 220 given two doses of AZD1222 and 26 given two doses of MenACWY control vaccine. Trial participants were enrolled into age subgroups of 18-55, 56-69 and 70-plus years, which contained approximately 150, 30 and 60 TCR-sequenced participants, respectively. The investigation overall reported the following: Because no samples from the day 14 peak response were available, repertoires could be characterized only after the peak T cell response. Conclusions about previously exposed vaccinees are limited, since just five or six AZD1222 recipients were seropositive for SARS-CoV-2 at baseline. The whole spike protein was spanned by vaccine-associated CD4 TCRs, and dominant responses were seen in regions 160-218 and 743-854. After two AZD1222 doses, spike-specific TCR breadth and depth were significantly higher than at day 0 and than in MenACWY recipients. In the small 56-69-year group, the increase in depth fell short of significance, most likely because of low power. Most participants were white British and females outnumbered males, and the authors suggested that clonal diversity may have been underestimated. Epitopes outside the regions mutated in the B.1.351 and B.1.1.7 variants were reportedly recognized by nearly half of the unique spike-specific TCRs.

The V and J ends are trimmed by 0 bases and 7 bases, leaving 12 bases between them. The CDR3 runs 14 amino acids, cysteine and phenylalanine included. The sequence is cut down to CDR3 DNA, 42 bases in frame from base 1. The germline V gene sets CDR1 to LGHNA and CDR2 to YNFKEQ. Points on this clone: No antigen is known for it. Base qualities are not recorded, but no much larger clone differs from it by a single base.

The CDR3 regions of human TCRbeta chains were analyzed by immunosequencing. The authors' analysis ran thus. Repertoire TCRs were checked for matches against a reference library of SARS-CoV-2-specific TCRs that had been generated using the MIRA antigen-specificity platform. Breadth meant the fraction of unique TCRs that were SARS-CoV-2-associated, whereas depth meant the fraction of total T cells that were SARS-CoV-2-associated. Using the MIRA data, every spike-specific TCR was mapped to the spike region that the TCR reacted to and assigned to either a CD4 or a CD8 class. Log10-transformed breadth and depth values were compared by one-way ANOVA with Sidak's multiple comparisons tests. As stored in TCRdb, this immuneACCESS dataset retains in-frame rearrangements with V and J assigned. A fraction of the clones does not appear; measured against another copy, unresolved V genes explain less than half of the discrepancy, and the remainder lacks a known reason. V, J and clone size are taken as reported in that table, and D and trimming were inferred from the DNA itself. The sample records 84,000 or so clones, 88% of which are singletons. The ten largest make up approximately 5.4% of the sample.

The time point label of this sample denotes: baseline before first vaccination. The label giving this sample's treatment or condition can be read as: meningococcal conjugate vaccine given as trial control. Vaccinee samples were obtained from the UK trials COV001 and COV002, which included a single-blind randomized controlled phase 2/3 trial of AZD1222 (ChAdOx1 nCoV-19) in healthy adults. For TCRbeta chain sequencing, PBMC samples from trial participants were taken at day 0 and at day 28 after the second dose. This specimen consisted of peripheral blood, obtained on day 0 of MenACWY control vaccination. The V and J segments used are TRBV4-2 and TRBJ2-5; 6 matching bases give a weak D call of TRBD2. This TCR derives from an adult in good health. The DNA sequence is as follows: TGTGCCAGCAGCCAAGACTTCGGGACTGGGACCCAGTACTTC. It codes for CASSQDFGTGTQYF.